A single sample gave rise to the 2 T cell receptor beta chains below, sequenced in a study of regulatory T cells in long-lasting Graves disease. Specified time point: newly diagnosed GD, antithyroid drugs for less than 3 months. The TCR library was made from RNA extracted from PBMCs. CDR3 regions were amplified by Arm-PCR using iRepertoire HTBI primers to build TCR beta libraries. TCRdb re-called the multiplex PCR reads through MiXCR, storing one row per CDR3 protein. In the table there are 420,000 or so distinct CDR3 sequences, around 17% of which are singletons. The data were also submitted as part of a second study, on T cells in Graves' hyperthyroidism and ophthalmopathy.

Material: peripheral blood mononuclear cells (PBMCs), obtained at new diagnosis, from a patient treated with antithyroid drugs. These receptors all come from a woman between 18 and 30 years old with Graves disease.

At least ten counts were recorded for this clonotype. The rearrangement links TRBV20-1 to TRBJ1-1; unclear D gene. This CDR3 comprises 12 residues. V was cut by 7 bases and J by 2 bases, with 11 bases left in between. Germline CDR1 and CDR2: DFQATT and SNEGSKA (reference sequence). The CDR3 DNA is TGCAGTGTCTGGAAATCCAACACTGAAGCTTTCTTT. This sequence encodes CSVWKSNTEAFF.

This clonotype was recorded many times. V usage is TRBV29-1 and J usage is TRBJ2-1, with 9 bases that match TRBD1. The CDR3 spans 13 residues. The junction had 8 bases not matched to a gene; V was cut back by 7 bases and J by 7 bases. The germline V gene encodes CDR1 SQVTM and CDR2 ANQGSEA. CDR3 amino acids: CSGGQGLRNEQFF. CDR3 bases: TGCAGCGGGGGACAGGGCCTTCGAAATGAGCAGTTCTTC.